The clone carrying this T cell receptor beta chain occurred once. As yet, its antigen is unknown. The sample is drawn from a study of OX40 agonist ivuxolimab in advanced cancers. Study results and caveats: Relatively little clonal expansion, among the lowest observed, appeared in partial responders at 0.1-3.0 mg/kg.

The protocol was immunoSEQ multiplex PCR, while the TCRdb copy is restricted to in-frame clones and leaves out a portion. In the table there are 37,000 or so clones, 74% of which are singletons. Germline V gene lookup returns CDR1 MNHNY and CDR2 SVGAGI (reference sequence). Trimming at V came to 6 bases and at J to 2 bases, leaving 4 bases not matched to a gene. The CDR3 is made up of 15 amino acids. The source was CD4+ or CD8+ T cells sorted from blood, collected in a trial of the OX40 agonist ivuxolimab. V usage is TRBV6-6 and J usage is TRBJ2-1; 10 nucleotides align to TRBD2. The TCR was taken from an adult with an advanced solid tumor such as melanoma, head and neck, liver or kidney cancer. The CDR3 reads CASRTAGGAYNEQFF. The CDR3 DNA reads TGTGCCAGCAGAACAGCGGGGGGGGCCTACAATGAGCAGTTCTTC.